This entry concerns a single TCR beta chain. In the study's own analysis: Reference gene primer amplification yielded estimated nucleated cell counts. Clones were read by immunoSEQ multiplex PCR, and TCRdb kept only the in-frame ones, dropping some. The DNA gave D and trimming, while V, J and clone size come from that table. The sample records over 200,000 clones, 88% being singletons. The source of the sample is a study of blood T cell repertoires in COVID-19. Turning to the study itself: Acute-phase and convalescent COVID-19 samples originated in the United States, Italy and Spain. T cells, B-cell-depleted T cells, or PBMCs supplied cDNA or gDNA.

V lost 5 bases, J lost 3 bases, and 6 bases stayed unmatched. The CDR3 covers 14 residues. Germline lookup yields CDR1 LGHNT and CDR2 FRNRAP. This TCR derives from a woman between 40 and 55 years old who had recovered from COVID-19. Input material: peripheral blood. This sequence joins TRBV12-5 and TRBJ2-5; 7 nucleotides agree with TRBD1. CDR3 nucleotide sequence: TGTGCTAGTGGTCTAGGACAGGCAAAAGAGACCCAGTACTTC. It specifies CASGLGQAKETQYF. Using reference TRBV12-5 and TRBJ2-5 for the parts outside the CDR3, the full variable domain is DARVTQTPRHKVTEMGQEVTMRCQPILGHNTVFWYRQTMMQGLELLAYFRNRAPLDDSGMPKDRFSAEMPDATLATLKIQPSEPRDSAVYFCASGLGQAKETQYFGPGTRLLVL.